A selection of T cell receptor beta chains follows, all from one sample in a study of post-analysis software for immune sequencing data. TCRdb re-derived calls from the PCR reads in MiXCR, one entry per CDR3 protein. The sample holds roughly 200,000 distinct CDR3 sequences; 29% are singletons and the top ten take roughly 3.4%. What was sequenced was blood. The receptors shown here come from a girl aged 2 to 17 with multiple sclerosis. CDR3s include the opening cysteine and the closing phenylalanine or tryptophan. D genes are given only for firm matches. The size entry is marked missing in some rows and otherwise reads once, few, many or a size class.

CDR3 protein: CASSFSPGTRGEQYF
CDR3 DNA: TGTGCCAGCAGCTTCTCCCCCGGGACTAGGGGCGAGCAGTACTTC
D gene: TRBD2
clone size: many
J gene: TRBJ2-7
V gene: TRBV6-5

CDR3 protein: CSARESIVAGELFF
CDR3 DNA: TGCAGTGCTAGAGAATCGATAGTCGCCGGGGAGCTGTTTTTT
D gene: -
clone size: few
J gene: TRBJ2-2
V gene: TRBV20-1

CDR3 protein: CASSYSEVLDTEAFF
CDR3 DNA: TGTGCCAGCAGTTACTCTGAGGTTTTAGACACTGAAGCTTTCTTT
D gene: -
clone size: -
J gene: TRBJ1-1
V gene: TRBV6-5

CDR3 protein: CSVEWGQGASDTQYF
CDR3 DNA: TGCAGCGTTGAATGGGGACAGGGGGCATCAGATACGCAGTATTTT
D gene: TRBD1
clone size: few
J gene: TRBJ2-3
V gene: TRBV29-1

CDR3 protein: CASSPTLLAGQETQYF
CDR3 DNA: TGTGCCAGCTCACCGACTCTACTAGCGGGGCAAGAGACCCAGTACTTC
D gene: TRBD2
clone size: -
J gene: TRBJ2-5
V gene: TRBV18

CDR3 protein: CASSPRPSSGTRGPYEQYF
CDR3 DNA: TGCGCCAGCAGCCCTCGACCCTCCTCCGGGACAAGGGGCCCCTACGAGCAGTACTTC
D gene: -
clone size: once
J gene: TRBJ2-7
V gene: TRBV5-1

CDR3 protein: CASSGQGAGANVLTF
CDR3 DNA: TGTGCCAGCAGTGGACAGGGGGCCGGGGCCAACGTCCTGACTTTC
D gene: TRBD1
clone size: many
J gene: TRBJ2-6
V gene: TRBV25-1

CDR3 protein: CASSRWGRGSNEKLFF
CDR3 DNA: TGTGCCAGCAGCCGCTGGGGCCGGGGTTCTAATGAAAAACTGTTTTTT
D gene: -
clone size: -
J gene: TRBJ1-4
V gene: TRBV14

CDR3 protein: CASSLRGVGDSPLHF
CDR3 DNA: TGCGCCAGCAGCCTAAGGGGGGTCGGGGATTCACCCCTCCACTTT
D gene: -
clone size: few
J gene: TRBJ1-6
V gene: TRBV5-1

CDR3 protein: CASSFLRTVNTEAFF
CDR3 DNA: TGTGCCAGCAGTTTTCTTAGAACCGTGAACACTGAAGCTTTCTTT
D gene: -
clone size: -
J gene: TRBJ1-1
V gene: TRBV27

CDR3 protein: CASSSRDSSGNTIYF
CDR3 DNA: TGTGCCAGCAGTTCCCGGGACAGCTCTGGAAACACCATATATTTT
D gene: TRBD1
clone size: few
J gene: TRBJ1-3
V gene: TRBV6-2/TRBV6-3

CDR3 protein: CASTLTGGSYEQYF
CDR3 DNA: TGTGCCAGCACTCTTACGGGCGGTTCCTACGAGCAGTACTTC
D gene: -
clone size: many
J gene: TRBJ2-7
V gene: TRBV12-3/TRBV12-4

CDR3 protein: CATSDLGGMVPNEQFF
CDR3 DNA: TGTGCCACCAGTGATTTGGGGGGAATGGTCCCCAATGAGCAGTTCTTC
D gene: -
clone size: -
J gene: TRBJ2-1
V gene: TRBV24-1

CDR3 protein: CTSSQSGLAGGPPVNEQFF
CDR3 DNA: TGTACCAGCAGCCAATCGGGACTAGCGGGAGGGCCCCCCGTCAATGAGCAGTTCTTC
D gene: TRBD2
clone size: few
J gene: TRBJ2-1
V gene: TRBV3-1

CDR3 protein: CASSTGLVGETQYF
CDR3 DNA: TGTGCCAGCAGCACCGGACTCGTGGGGGAGACCCAGTACTTC
D gene: -
clone size: -
J gene: TRBJ2-5
V gene: TRBV7-9

CDR3 protein: CASNPTYGYTF
CDR3 DNA: TGTGCCAGCAACCCCACATATGGCTACACCTTC
D gene: -
clone size: few
J gene: TRBJ1-2
V gene: TRBV2